This TCR beta chain stems from a study of shared clonotypes between healthy human individuals. Each donor was a Caucasian adult residing in Nashville, Tennessee. Sequencing was performed with immunoSEQ multiplex PCR; in TCRdb, only in-frame clones are kept and a portion is missing. The sample records about 480,000 clones, 60% to 80% being singletons. This receptor was obtained from a woman in her 40s in good health. Some clones in this sample may be carry-over from other donors' samples. Material: PBMCs.

The DNA of the CDR3 is TGTGCCAGCACCACCCCGGTAGAGAACTACGAGCAGTACTTC. Translation: CASTTPVENYEQYF. The V call is TRBV6-6, the J call TRBJ2-7; D not resolved. Per germline, CDR1 MNHNY and CDR2 SVGAGI (reference sequence). The ends were cut back, 7 bases at V and 3 bases at J, with 16 bases in the middle. The CDR3 contains 14 residues.